The 9 T cell receptor beta chains below come from one sample, sequenced in a study of patients and donors after allogeneic stem cell transplantation. TCRdb analysed the RT-PCR reads with MiXCR anew, one entry per CDR3 protein. The sample gives 10,000 to 13,000 distinct CDR3 sequences, 22% of which show up once; more than 50% is in the top ten. Input material: blood, either unsorted or a sorted T cell fraction (not recorded which). All receptors derive from a human donor who was either an allogeneic HSCT recipient or a stem cell or donor lymphocyte infusion donor (not recorded which). It is not recorded whose cells these are; they may come from a transplant donor.

This clonotype has a count of ten or more. V and J are TRBV15 and TRBJ1-4; no definite D call. The V gene's germline CDR1 is LNHNV and CDR2 YYDKDF (reference sequence). V was cut by 0 bases and J by 7 bases, with 12 bases left in between. This CDR3 is 15 amino acids long. The CDR3 nucleotides read TGTGCCACCAGCAGAGATCCGGGTGGCAGTGAAAAACTGTTTTTT. The encoded protein is CATSRDPGGSEKLFF. The full variable domain, completed using reference TRBV15 and TRBJ1-4, is DAMVIQNPRYQVTQFGKPVTLSCSQTLNHNVMYWYQQKSSQAPKLLFHYYDKDFNNEADTPDNFQSRRPNTSFCFLDIRSPGLGDTAMYLCATSRDPGGSEKLFFGSGTQLSVL.

This clonotype has only a few counts. The chain links TRBV6-5 to TRBJ2-2, with a tentative D call TRBD2 (5 bases). Trimming left V 8 bases short and J 5 bases short, with 12 bases between. Per the germline V gene, CDR1 is MNHEY and CDR2 is SVGAGI. The CDR3 runs 13 residues. The CDR3 sequence: CASRPGWTGELFF. CDR3 nucleotides: TGTGCCAGCCGGCCGGGGTGGACCGGGGAGCTGTTTTTT.

V is TRBV5-1 and J is TRBJ2-5; 8 nucleotides match TRBD1. This CDR3 is built from 16 residues. V gave up 1 base and J gave up 0 bases; unmatched junction bases: 5. CDR1 and CDR2 (germline): SGHRS, YFSETQ. This chain's CDR3 is CASSLNPTGDQETQYF. In DNA form, the CDR3 reads TGCGCCAGCAGCTTGAACCCGACAGGGGACCAAGAGACCCAGTACTTC.

The rearrangement uses TRBV5-1 and TRBJ1-1; 7 nucleotides line up with TRBD1. V dropped 1 base and J dropped 5; count of bases not matched to a gene: 8. CDR1 is SGHRS and CDR2 is YFSETQ in the germline V gene. The CDR3 covers 15 residues. The CDR3 bases are TGCGCCAGCAGCTTGTTTACTGCAGGGGGTACTGAAGCTTTCTTT. This codes for CASSLFTAGGTEAFF.

There are a few counts of this clonotype. The rearrangement links TRBV6-5 to TRBJ1-2; possibly TRBD1 for D (6 bases). The CDR3 loop spans 13 amino acids. The germline CDR1 and CDR2 sequences are MNHEY and SVGAGI. V lost 2 bases, J lost 6 bases, and 10 bases lay in between. CDR3 nucleotide sequence: TGTGCCAGCAGTTACCTGGGGGCGGATGGCTACACCTTC. Translating gives CASSYLGADGYTF.

V and J are TRBV13 and TRBJ2-3; weak D call: TRBD2 (5 bases). With 5 bases removed from V and 0 bases from J, the gap between germline ends came to 15 bases. Germline assignment: CDR1 PRHDT and CDR2 FYEKMQ (reference sequence). This CDR3 is 16 amino acids long. For the CDR3, the DNA is TGTGCCAGCAGCGAGTCTAGCTCCCCAAGCACAGATACGCAGTATTTT. This codes for CASSESSSPSTDTQYF.

This clonotype was seen only a few times. The J gene is TRBJ1-1, the V gene TRBV11-2; D gene ambiguous. V was pared by 1 base and J by 1 base, with 4 bases between. Germline-derived CDR1 and CDR2 are SGHAT and FQNNGV. The CDR3 consists of 13 residues. The CDR3 DNA reads as TGTGCCAGCAGCTTAGTACAGAACACTGAAGCTTTCTTT. Its translation is CASSLVQNTEAFF.

This clonotype was found many times. The chain is built from TRBV12-3 or TRBV12-4 and TRBJ1-2; TRBD1 agrees at 8 bases. With V trimmed by 6 bases and J by 5 bases, 8 bases remained unmatched. The CDR3 runs 14 residues. The CDR3 DNA is TGTGCCAGCAGGGGGACAGGTTCTCGTTATGGCTACACCTTC. Its protein is CASRGTGSRYGYTF.

The rearrangement links TRBV6-1 to TRBJ1-1; D remains ambiguous. CDR1 is MNHNS and CDR2 is SASEGT in the germline V gene. The germline V and J ends were trimmed by 4 bases and 1 base, with 10 bases remaining between them. CDR3 length: 14 residues. The CDR3 loop is CASSVKPPNTEAFF. The CDR3 bases are TGTGCCAGCAGTGTAAAGCCGCCGAACACTGAAGCTTTCTTT.